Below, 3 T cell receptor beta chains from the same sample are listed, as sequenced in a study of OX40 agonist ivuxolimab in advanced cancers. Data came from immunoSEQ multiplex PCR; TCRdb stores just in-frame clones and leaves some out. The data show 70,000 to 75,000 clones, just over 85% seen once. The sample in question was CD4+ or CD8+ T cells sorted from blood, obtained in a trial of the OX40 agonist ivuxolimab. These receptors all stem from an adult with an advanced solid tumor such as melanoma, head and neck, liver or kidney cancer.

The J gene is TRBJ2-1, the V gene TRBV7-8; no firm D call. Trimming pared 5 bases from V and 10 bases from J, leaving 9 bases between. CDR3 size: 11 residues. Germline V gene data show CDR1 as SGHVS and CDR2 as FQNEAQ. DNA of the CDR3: TGTGCCAGCAGCCCAAAACTGGAGCAGTTCTTC. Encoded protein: CASSPKLEQFF.

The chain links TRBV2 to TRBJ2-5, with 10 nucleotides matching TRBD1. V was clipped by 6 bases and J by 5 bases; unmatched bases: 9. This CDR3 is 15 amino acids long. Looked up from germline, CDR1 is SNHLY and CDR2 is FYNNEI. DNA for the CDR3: TGTGCCAGCAGAATAAGACAGGGGGCAAGGGAGACCCAGTACTTC. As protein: CASRIRQGARETQYF.

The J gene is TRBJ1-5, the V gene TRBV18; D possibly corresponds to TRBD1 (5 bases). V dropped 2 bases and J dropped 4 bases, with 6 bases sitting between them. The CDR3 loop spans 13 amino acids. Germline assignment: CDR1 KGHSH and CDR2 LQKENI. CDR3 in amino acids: CASSPGANQPQHF. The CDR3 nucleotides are TGTGCCAGCTCACCAGGGGCTAATCAGCCCCAGCATTTT.